The source of this T cell receptor (beta chain) is a study of T cells expressing NK-cell markers (dated by TCRdb to about 2020). In the study overall: Several donors provided sorted CD3+CD56+NKG2C+, CD3+CD56+NKG2C- and CD3+CD56-NKG2C+ T-cell subsets, whose TCR beta-chain repertoires were profiled. Seven of the eight sequenced donors were HCMV-seropositive and one was HCMV-seronegative. The study sequenced eight donors, all healthy volunteers chosen at random: three men and five women. Illumina HiSeq 2000/2500, MiSeq or NextSeq was used to sequence libraries as 2 x 150 bp reads. The investigation overall reported the following: For five or six donors, the dominant CD3+CD56+NKG2C+ clonotypes were among the top 10 CD8+ clonotypes and accounted for roughly 1.0-8% of CD8+ T cells. Whether the expanded NKG2C-expressing T cell clones were specific for HCMV antigens remained unclear. Those dominant clonotypes were again the most abundant among CD3+CD56-NKG2C+ cells in a handful of donors, at about 25-65%.

Instrument used: Illumina HiSeq 2000. TCR beta cDNA libraries were made by 5'RACE template switching that added a universal primer site and unique molecular identifiers. Priming for cDNA synthesis came from the TCR beta constant segment, and two successive PCR amplification steps followed. The original methods were these. MIGEC handled demultiplexing of the reads and grouping by UMI, while MiTCR was used to assemble and quantify clonotypes. To remove erroneous sequences, TCR cDNA sequences were retained only when supported by two or more reads. Downstream repertoire analysis used the tcR package, and clonotypes were matched across fractions by CDR3 nucleotide sequence plus V segment. Antigen specificity was annotated against VDJdb with VDJmatch, allowing one amino acid substitution in CDR3. After reprocessing by TCRdb, each CDR3 protein sequence is one entry, and no DNA is given. TCRdb, not the authors, supplied the V and J calls. The table for this sample shows 500,000 to 700,000 distinct CDR3 sequences. Clones ranked in the top ten supply approximately 3.6% of the sample.

CDR1 and CDR2, looked up from the germline V gene, are SQVTM and ANQGSEA. The CDR3 runs 11 residues from the cysteine to the phenylalanine. The coding DNA is unavailable. To determine HCMV serostatus, a commercial ELISA kit was used to detect HCMV-specific IgG in serum. Ficoll density gradient centrifugation was used to isolate peripheral blood mononuclear cells from blood. Turning to this clonotype: There is no known antigen for this receptor.

The specimen sequenced was blood T cells: a sorted CD56 or NKG2C T cell subset, CD4+ or CD8+ T cells, or bulk PBMC T cells (not recorded which). This sequence originates from a young man in good health. Donor details come from another sample of the same person, matched by shared clones. The rearrangement joined TRBV29-1 to TRBJ2-1; TCRdb outputs TRBD2, but without DNA this stays unchecked. CDR3 sequence: CSVGAGEGEFF.